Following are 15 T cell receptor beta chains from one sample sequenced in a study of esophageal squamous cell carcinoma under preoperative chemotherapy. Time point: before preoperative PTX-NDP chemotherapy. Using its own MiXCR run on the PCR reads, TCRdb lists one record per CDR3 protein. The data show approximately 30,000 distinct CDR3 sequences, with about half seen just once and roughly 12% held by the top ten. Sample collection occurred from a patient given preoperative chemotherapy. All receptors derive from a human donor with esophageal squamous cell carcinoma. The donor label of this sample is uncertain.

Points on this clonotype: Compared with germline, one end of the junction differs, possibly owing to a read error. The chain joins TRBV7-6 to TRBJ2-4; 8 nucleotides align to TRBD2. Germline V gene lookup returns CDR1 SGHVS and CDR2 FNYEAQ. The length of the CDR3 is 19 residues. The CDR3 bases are TGTGCCAGCAGCTTGTATCCGCGGCTCGGGGGGGGTGACAAAGACATTCAGTACTTC. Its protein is CASSLYPRLGGGDKDIQYF.

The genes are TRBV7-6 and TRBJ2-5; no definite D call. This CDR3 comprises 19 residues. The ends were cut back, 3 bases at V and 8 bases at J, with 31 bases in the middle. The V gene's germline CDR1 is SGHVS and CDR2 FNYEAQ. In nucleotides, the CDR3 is TGTGCCAGCAGCTTGGATCCGCCCCTCCCCGGCGGTGACAAAAACACCCAGTACTTC. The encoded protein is CASSLDPPLPGGDKNTQYF.

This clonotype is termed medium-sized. The DNA of the CDR3 is TGTGCCAGCAGCCCTCTAGGCAGGGCAAGCGGGAGGGCGGGCCCCTACGAGCAGTACTTC. It yields the protein CASSPLGRASGRAGPYEQYF. The V call is TRBV7-6, the J call TRBJ2-7; 10 bases match TRBD2. Germline V gene lookup returns CDR1 SGHVS and CDR2 FNYEAQ. This CDR3 contains 20 residues. The junction had 21 bases not matched to a gene; V was cut back by 5 bases and J by 2 bases. The variable domain in full, with the rest retrieved from reference TRBV7-6 and TRBJ2-7, is GAGVSQSPRYKVTKRGQDVALRCDPISGHVSLYWYRQALGQGPEFLTYFNYEAQQDKSGLPNDRFSAERPEGSISTLTIQRTEQRDSAMYRCASSPLGRASGRAGPYEQYFGPGTRLTVT.

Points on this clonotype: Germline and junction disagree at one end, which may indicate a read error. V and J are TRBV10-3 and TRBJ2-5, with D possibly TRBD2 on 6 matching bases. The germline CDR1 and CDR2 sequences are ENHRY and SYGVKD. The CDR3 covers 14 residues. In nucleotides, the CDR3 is TGTGCCATCAGCGAAACTAGCAGCCAAGAGACCCAGTCTTTC. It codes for CAISETSSQETQSF.

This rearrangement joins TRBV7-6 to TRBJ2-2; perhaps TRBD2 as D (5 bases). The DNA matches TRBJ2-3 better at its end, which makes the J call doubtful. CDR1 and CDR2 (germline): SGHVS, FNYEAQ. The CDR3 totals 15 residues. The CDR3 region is CASSFLAENTEEQYF. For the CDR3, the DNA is TGTGCCAGCAGCTTCCTAGCAGAGAACACCGAGGAGCAGTATTTT.

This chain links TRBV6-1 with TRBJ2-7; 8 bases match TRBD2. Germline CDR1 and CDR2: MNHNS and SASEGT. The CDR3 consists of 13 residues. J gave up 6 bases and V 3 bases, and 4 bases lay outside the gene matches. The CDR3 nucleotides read TGTGCCAGCAGTGATCAGCGGGAGCTCGAGCAGTACTTC. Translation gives CASSDQRELEQYF.

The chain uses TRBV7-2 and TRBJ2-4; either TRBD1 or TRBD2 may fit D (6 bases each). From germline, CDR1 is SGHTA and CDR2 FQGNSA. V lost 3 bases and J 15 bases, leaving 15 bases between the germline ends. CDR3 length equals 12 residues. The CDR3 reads CASSFQGRLGYF. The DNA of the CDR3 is TGTGCCAGCAGCTTCCAGGGGAGGTTGGGGTACTTC.

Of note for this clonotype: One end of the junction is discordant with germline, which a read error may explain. For the CDR3, the DNA is TGTGCCAGCAGCTTCACAGGTCCTGGGGCCTACGTCCTGTCCTTC. This translates into CASSFTGPGAYVLSF. This chain links TRBV7-3 with TRBJ2-6; the D gene is possibly TRBD1 (5 bases). Germline V gene data show CDR1 as SGHTA and CDR2 as FQGTGA. The CDR3 runs to 15 residues.

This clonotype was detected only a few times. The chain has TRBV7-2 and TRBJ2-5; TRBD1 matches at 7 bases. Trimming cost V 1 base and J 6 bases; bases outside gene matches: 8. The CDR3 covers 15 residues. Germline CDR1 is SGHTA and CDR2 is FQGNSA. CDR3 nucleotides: TGTGCCAGCAGCTTAGTGAGACAGGGTGTGAAGACCCAGTACTTC. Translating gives CASSLVRQGVKTQYF.

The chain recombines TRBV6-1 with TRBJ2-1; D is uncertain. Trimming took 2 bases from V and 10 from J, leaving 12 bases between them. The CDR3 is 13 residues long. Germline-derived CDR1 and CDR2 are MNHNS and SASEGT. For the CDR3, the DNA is TGTGCCAGCAGTGAACTGATCTCCTACGAGCAGTTCTTC. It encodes CASSELISYEQFF.

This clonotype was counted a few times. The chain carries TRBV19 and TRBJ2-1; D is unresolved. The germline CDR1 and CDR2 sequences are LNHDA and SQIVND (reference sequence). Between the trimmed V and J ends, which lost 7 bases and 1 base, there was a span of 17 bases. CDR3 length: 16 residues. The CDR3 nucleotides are TGTGCCAGTACCCCAACCCCTGATGGGTCCTACAATGAGCAGTTCTTC. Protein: CASTPTPDGSYNEQFF.

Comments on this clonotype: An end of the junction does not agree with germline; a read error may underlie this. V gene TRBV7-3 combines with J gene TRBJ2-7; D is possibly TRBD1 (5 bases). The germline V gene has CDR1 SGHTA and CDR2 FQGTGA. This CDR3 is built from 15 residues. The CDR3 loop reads CASSFTGPGAYEQSF. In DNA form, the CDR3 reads TGTGCCAGCAGCTTCACAGGTCCTGGGGCCTACGAGCAGTCCTTC.

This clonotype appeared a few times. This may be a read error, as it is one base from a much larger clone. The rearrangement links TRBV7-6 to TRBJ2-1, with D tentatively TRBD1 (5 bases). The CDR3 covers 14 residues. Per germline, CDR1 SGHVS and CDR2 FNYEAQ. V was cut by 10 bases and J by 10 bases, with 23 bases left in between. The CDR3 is CANSSNQGSYEQFF. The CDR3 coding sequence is TGTGCCAACAGTTCAAACCAGGGATCCTACGAGCAGTTCTTC. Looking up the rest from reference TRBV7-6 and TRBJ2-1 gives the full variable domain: GAGVSQSPRYKVTKRGQDVALRCDPISGHVSLYWYRQALGQGPEFLTYFNYEAQQDKSGLPNDRFSAERPEGSISTLTIQRTEQRDSAMYRCANSSNQGSYEQFFGPGTRLTVL.

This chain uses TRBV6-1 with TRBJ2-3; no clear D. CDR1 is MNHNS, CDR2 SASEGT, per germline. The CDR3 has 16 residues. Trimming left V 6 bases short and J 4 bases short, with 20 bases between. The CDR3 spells CASREFWGSDPDTQYF. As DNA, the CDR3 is TGTGCCAGCAGGGAGTTTTGGGGAAGCGACCCAGATACGCAGTATTTT.

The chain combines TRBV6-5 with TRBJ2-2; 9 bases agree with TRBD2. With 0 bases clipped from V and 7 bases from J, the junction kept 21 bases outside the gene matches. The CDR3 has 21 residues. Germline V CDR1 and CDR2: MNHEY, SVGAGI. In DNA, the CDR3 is TGTGCCAGCAGTTACTCGACCAATAGGCTCGGGACTAGCAGGGCTCACGGGGAGCTGTTTTTT. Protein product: CASSYSTNRLGTSRAHGELFF.